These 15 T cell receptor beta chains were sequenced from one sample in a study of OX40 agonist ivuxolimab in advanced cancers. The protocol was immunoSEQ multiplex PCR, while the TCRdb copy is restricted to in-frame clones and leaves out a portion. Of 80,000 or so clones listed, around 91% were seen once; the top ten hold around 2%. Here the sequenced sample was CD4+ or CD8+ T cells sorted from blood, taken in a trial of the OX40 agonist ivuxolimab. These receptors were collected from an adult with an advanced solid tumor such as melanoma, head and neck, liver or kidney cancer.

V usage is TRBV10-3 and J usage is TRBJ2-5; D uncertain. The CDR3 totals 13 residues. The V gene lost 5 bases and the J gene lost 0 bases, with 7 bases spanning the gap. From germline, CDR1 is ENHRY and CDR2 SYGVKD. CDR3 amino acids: CAISHTNQETQYF. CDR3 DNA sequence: TGTGCCATCAGTCACACCAACCAAGAGACCCAGTACTTC.

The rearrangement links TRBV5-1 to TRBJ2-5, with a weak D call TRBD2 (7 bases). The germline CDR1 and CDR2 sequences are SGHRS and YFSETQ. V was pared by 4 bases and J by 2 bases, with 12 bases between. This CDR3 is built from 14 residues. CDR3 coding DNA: TGCGCCAGCAGCCAGGGGACTAAACAAGAGACCCAGTACTTC. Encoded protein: CASSQGTKQETQYF.

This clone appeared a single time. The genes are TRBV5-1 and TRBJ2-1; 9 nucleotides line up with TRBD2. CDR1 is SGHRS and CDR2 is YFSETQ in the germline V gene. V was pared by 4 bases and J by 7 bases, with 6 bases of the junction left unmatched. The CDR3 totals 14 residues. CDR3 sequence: CASSGGRAANEQFF. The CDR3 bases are TGCGCCAGCAGCGGCGGGAGGGCCGCAAATGAGCAGTTCTTC.

CDR3 sequence: CASSRVDNEQFF. DNA of the CDR3: TGTGCCAGCAGCCGAGTGGACAATGAGCAGTTCTTC. The rearrangement links TRBV11-2 to TRBJ2-1; D is unresolved. With 5 bases removed from V and 5 bases from J, the gap between germline ends came to 7 bases. Germline V lookup: CDR1 SGHAT, CDR2 FQNNGV. This CDR3 is built from 12 residues.

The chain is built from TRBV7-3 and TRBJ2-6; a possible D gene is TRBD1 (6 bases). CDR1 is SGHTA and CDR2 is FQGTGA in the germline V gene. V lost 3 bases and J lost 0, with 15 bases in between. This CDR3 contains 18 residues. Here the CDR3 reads CASSLGDTRFSGANVLTF. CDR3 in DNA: TGTGCCAGCAGCTTGGGGGACACGAGATTCTCTGGGGCCAACGTCCTGACTTTC.

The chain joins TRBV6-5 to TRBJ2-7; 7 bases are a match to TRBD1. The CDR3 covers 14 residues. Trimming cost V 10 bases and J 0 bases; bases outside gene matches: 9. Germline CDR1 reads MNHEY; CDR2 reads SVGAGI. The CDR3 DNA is TGTGCCACCAAACAGGGGCTAAGCTCCTACGAGCAGTACTTC. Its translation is CATKQGLSSYEQYF.

The CDR3 loop is CASSIRGVDSTDTQYF. DNA for the CDR3: TGTGCCAGTAGCATCAGGGGGGTCGATAGCACAGATACGCAGTATTTT. The rearrangement joins TRBV19 to TRBJ2-3; the D gene is possibly TRBD1 (7 bases). Looked up from germline, CDR1 is LNHDA and CDR2 is SQIVND (reference sequence). V shed 6 bases and J shed 0 bases, with 16 bases lying between them. This CDR3 comprises 16 residues.

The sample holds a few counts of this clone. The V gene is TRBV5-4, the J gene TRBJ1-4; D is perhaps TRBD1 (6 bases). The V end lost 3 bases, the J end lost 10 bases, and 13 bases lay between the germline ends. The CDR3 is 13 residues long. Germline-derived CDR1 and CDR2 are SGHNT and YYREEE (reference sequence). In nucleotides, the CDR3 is TGTGCCAGCAGCTGGGCAGGGGCCCCAAAACTGTTTTTT. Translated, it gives CASSWAGAPKLFF.

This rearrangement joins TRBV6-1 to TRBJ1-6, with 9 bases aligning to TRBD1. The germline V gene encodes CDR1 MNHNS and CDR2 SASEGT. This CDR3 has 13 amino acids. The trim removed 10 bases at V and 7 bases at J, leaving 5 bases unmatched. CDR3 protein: CATKGQGNSPLHF. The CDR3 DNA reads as TGTGCCACCAAAGGACAGGGGAATTCACCCCTCCACTTT.

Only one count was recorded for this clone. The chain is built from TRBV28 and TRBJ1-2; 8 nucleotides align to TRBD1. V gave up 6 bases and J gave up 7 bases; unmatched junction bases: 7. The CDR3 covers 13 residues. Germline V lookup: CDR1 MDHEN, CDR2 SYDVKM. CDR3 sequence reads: CASRVGTGGGYTF. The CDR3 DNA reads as TGTGCCAGCAGGGTTGGGACAGGAGGTGGCTACACCTTC.

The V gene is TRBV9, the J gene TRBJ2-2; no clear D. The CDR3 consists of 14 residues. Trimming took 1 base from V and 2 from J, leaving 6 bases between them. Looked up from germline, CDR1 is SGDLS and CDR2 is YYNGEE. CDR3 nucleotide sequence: TGTGCCAGCAGCGTAATGAGCAACACCGGGGAGCTGTTTTTT. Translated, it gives CASSVMSNTGELFF.

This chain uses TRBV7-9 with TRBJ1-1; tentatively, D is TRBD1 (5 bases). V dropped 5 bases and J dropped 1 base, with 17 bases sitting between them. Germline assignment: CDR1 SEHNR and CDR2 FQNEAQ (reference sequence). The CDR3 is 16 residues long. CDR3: CASSTTASGGNTEAFF. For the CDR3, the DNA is TGTGCCAGCAGCACGACAGCTTCTGGGGGGAACACTGAAGCTTTCTTT.

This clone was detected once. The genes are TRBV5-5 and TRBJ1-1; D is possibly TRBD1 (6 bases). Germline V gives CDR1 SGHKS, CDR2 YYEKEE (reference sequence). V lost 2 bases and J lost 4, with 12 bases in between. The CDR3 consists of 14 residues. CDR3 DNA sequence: TGTGCCAGCAGCTTACAGGGATTTACCACTGAAGCTTTCTTT. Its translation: CASSLQGFTTEAFF.

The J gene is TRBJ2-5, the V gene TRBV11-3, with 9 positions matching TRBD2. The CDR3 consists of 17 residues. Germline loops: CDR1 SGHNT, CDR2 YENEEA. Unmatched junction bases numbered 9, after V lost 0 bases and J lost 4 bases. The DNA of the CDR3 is TGTGCCAGCAGCTTAGATTGGTTAGCGGGAGATAGAGAGACCCAGTACTTC. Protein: CASSLDWLAGDRETQYF.

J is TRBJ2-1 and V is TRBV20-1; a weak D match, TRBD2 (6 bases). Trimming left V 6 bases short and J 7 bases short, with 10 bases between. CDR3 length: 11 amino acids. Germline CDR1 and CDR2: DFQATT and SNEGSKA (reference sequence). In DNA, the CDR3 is TGCAGTGCCTCCGGGAGAAATGAGCAGTTCTTC. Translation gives CSASGRNEQFF.